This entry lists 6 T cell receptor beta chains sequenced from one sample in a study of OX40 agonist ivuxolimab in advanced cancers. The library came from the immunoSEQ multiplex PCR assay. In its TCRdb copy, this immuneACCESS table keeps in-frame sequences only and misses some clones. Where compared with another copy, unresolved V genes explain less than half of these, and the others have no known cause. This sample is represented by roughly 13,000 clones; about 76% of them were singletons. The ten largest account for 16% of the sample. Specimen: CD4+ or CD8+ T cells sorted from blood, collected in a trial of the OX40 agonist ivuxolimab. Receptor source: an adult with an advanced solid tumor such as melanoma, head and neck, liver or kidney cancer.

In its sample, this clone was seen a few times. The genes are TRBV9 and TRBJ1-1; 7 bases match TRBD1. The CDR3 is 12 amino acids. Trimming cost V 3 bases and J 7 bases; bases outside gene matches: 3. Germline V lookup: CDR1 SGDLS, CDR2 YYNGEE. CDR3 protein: CASSGTGVEAFF. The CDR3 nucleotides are TGTGCCAGCAGCGGAACAGGGGTTGAAGCTTTCTTT. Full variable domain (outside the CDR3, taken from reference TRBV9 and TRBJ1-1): DSGVTQTPKHLITATGQRVTLRCSPRSGDLSVYWYQQSLDQGLQFLIQYYNGEERAKGNILERFSAQQFPDLHSELNLSSLELGDSALYFCASSGTGVEAFFGQGTRLTVV.

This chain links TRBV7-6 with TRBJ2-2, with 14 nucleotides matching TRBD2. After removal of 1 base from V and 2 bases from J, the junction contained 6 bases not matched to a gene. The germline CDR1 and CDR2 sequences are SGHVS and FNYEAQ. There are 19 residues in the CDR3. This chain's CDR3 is CASSLGGLAGGLNTGELFF. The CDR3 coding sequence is TGTGCCAGCAGCTTAGGTGGACTAGCGGGGGGCCTAAACACCGGGGAGCTGTTTTTT.

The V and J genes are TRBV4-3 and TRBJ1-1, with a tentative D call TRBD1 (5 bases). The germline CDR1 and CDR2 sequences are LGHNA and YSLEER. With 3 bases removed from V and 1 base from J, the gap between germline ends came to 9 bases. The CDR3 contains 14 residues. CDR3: CASSQDISNTEAFF. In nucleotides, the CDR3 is TGCGCCAGCAGCCAGGACATTTCGAACACTGAAGCTTTCTTT.

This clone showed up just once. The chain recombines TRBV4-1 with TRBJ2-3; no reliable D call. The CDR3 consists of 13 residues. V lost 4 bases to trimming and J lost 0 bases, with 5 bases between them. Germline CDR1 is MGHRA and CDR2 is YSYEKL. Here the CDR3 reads CASSPESTDTQYF. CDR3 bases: TGCGCCAGCAGCCCCGAAAGCACAGATACGCAGTATTTT.

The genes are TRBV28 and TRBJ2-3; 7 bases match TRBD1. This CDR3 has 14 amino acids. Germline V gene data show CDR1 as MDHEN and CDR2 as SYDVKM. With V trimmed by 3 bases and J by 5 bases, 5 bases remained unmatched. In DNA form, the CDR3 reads TGTGCCAGCAGTTTTAGGCAGGGGGTAGATACGCAGTATTTT. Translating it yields CASSFRQGVDTQYF.

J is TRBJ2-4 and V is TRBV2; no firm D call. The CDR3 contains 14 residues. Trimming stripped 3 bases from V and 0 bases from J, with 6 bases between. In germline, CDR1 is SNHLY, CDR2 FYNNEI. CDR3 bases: TGTGCCAGCAGTGATAGACTAGCCAAAAACATTCAGTACTTC. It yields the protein CASSDRLAKNIQYF.